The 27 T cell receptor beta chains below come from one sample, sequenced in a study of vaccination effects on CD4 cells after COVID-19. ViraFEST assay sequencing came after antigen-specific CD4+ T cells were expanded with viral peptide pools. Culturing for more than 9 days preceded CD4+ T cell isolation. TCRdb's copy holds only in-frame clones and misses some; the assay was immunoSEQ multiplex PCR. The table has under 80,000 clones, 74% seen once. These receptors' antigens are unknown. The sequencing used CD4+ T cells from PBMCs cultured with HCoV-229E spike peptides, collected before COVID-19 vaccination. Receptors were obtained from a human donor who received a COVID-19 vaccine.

The CDR3 here is CASSPRETQYF. CDR3 coding DNA: TGTGCCAGCAGTCCCCGTGAGACCCAGTACTTC. The genes are TRBV6-2 or TRBV6-3 and TRBJ2-5, with D unclear. V was shortened by 5 bases and J by 5 bases, with 6 bases between the two germline ends. This CDR3 is 11 amino acids long. Per the germline V gene, CDR1 is MNHEY and CDR2 is SVGEGT.

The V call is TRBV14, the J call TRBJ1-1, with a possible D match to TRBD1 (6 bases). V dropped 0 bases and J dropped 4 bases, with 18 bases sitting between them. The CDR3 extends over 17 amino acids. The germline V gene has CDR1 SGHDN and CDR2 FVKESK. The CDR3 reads CASSQDYHQGGGTEAFF. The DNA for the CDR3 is TGTGCCAGCAGCCAAGATTATCATCAGGGAGGGGGCACTGAAGCTTTCTTT.

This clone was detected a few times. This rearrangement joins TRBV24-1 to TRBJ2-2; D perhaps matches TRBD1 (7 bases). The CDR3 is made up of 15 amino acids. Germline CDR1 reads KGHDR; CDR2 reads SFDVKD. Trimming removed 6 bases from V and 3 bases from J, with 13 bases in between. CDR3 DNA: TGTGCCACCAGTTCCGACAGGGAGGACACCGGGGAGCTGTTTTTT. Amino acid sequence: CATSSDREDTGELFF.

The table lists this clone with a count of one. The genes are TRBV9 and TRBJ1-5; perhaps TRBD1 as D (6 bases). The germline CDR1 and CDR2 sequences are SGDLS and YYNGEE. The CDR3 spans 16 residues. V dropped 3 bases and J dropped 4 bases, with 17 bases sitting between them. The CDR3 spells CASSEGDLRGNQPQHF. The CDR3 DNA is TGTGCCAGCAGCGAGGGGGACCTTCGCGGTAATCAGCCCCAGCATTTT.

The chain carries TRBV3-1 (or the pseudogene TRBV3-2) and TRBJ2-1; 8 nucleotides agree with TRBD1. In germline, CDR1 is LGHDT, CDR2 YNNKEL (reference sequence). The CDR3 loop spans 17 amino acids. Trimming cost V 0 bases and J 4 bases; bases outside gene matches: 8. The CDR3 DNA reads TGTGCCAGCAGCCAAGAGGACGGCAGGGGGCTTTACAATGAGCAGTTCTTC. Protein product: CASSQEDGRGLYNEQFF.

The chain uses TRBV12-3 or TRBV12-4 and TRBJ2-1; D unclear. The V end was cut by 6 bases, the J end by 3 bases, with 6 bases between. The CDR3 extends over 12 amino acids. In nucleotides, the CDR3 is TGTGCCAGCAGGTTAAACTACAATGAGCAGTTCTTC. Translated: CASRLNYNEQFF.

CDR3 nucleotides: TGTGCCAGCAGTTGGAAAGGGCTAGACTATGGCTACACCTTC. Residues: CASSWKGLDYGYTF. The V call is TRBV7-2, the J call TRBJ1-2, with unresolved D. This CDR3 has 14 residues. The germline V and J ends were trimmed by 6 bases and 3 bases, with 14 bases remaining between them. The germline gives CDR1 SGHTA, CDR2 FQGNSA.

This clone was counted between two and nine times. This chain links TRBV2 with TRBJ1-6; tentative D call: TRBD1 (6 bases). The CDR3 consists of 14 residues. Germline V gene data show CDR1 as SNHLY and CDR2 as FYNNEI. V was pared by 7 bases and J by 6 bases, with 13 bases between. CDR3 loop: CASTGARGNSPLHF. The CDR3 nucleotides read TGTGCCAGCACGGGGGCGCGGGGTAATTCACCCCTCCACTTT.

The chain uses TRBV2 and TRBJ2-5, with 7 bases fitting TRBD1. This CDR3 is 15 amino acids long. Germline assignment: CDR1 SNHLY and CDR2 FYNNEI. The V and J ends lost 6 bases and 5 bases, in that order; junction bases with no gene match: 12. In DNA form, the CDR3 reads TGTGCCAGCAGGAACCGGGACAGTGGGGTCGAGACCCAGTACTTC. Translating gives CASRNRDSGVETQYF.

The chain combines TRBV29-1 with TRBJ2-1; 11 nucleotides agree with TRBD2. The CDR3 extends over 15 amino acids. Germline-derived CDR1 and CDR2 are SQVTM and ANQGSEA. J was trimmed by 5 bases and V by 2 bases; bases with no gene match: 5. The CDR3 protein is CSVERLAGGHNEQFF. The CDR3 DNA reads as TGCAGCGTTGAACGGCTAGCGGGGGGCCACAATGAGCAGTTCTTC.

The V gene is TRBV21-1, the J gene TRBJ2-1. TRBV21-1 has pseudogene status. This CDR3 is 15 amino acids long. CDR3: CASSKSGPAIREQFF. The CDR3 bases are TGTGCCAGCAGCAAAAGTGGACCAGCAATTCGGGAGCAGTTCTTC.

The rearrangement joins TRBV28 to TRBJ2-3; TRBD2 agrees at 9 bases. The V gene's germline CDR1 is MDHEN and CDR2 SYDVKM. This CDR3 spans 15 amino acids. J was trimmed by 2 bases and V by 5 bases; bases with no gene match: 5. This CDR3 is CASSPQRGVTDTQYF. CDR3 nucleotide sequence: TGTGCCAGCAGTCCTCAGCGGGGGGTCACAGATACGCAGTATTTT. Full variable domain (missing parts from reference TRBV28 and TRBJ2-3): DVKVTQSSRYLVKRTGEKVFLECVQDMDHENMFWYRQDPGLGLRLIYFSYDVKMKEKGDIPEGYSVSREKKERFSLILESASTNQTSMYLCASSPQRGVTDTQYFGPGTRLTVL.

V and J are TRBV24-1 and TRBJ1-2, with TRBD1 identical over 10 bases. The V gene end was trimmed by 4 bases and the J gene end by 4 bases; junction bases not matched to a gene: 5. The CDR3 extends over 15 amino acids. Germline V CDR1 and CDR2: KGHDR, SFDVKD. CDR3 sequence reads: CATSDPGTGAYGYTF. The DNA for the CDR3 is TGTGCCACCAGTGACCCTGGGACAGGGGCCTATGGCTACACCTTC.

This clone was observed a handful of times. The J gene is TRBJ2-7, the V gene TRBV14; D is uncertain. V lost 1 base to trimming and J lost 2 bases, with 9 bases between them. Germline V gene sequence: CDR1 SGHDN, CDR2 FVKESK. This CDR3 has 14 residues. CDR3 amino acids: CASSQGYGAYEQYV. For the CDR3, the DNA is TGTGCCAGCAGCCAAGGGTACGGCGCCTACGAGCAGTACGTC.

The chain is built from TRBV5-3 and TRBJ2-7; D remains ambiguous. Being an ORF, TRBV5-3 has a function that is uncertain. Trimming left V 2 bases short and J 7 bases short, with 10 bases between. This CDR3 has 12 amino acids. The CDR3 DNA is TGTGCCAGAAGCTTAGGGTTCTGGGAGCAGTACGTC. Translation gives CARSLGFWEQYV.

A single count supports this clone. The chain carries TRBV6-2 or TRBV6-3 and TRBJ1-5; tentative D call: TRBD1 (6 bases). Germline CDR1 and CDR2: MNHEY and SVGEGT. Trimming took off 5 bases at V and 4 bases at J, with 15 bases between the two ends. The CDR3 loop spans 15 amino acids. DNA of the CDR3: TGTGCCAGCAGTCAGGGAGGGGGGCAGAATCAGCCCCAGCATTTT. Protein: CASSQGGGQNQPQHF.

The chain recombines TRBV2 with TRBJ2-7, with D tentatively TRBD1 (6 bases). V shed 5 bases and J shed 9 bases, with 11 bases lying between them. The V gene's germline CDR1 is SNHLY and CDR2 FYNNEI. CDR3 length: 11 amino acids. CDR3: CASSRQVGQYV. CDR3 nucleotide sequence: TGTGCCAGCAGTCGACAGGTCGGGCAGTACGTC.

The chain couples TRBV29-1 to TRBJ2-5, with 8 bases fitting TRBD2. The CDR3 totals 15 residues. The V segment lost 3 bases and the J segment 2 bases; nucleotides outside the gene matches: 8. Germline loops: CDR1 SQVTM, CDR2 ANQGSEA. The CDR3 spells CSVDALAGVQETQYF. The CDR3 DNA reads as TGCAGCGTTGATGCGCTAGCGGGCGTACAAGAGACCCAGTACTTC.

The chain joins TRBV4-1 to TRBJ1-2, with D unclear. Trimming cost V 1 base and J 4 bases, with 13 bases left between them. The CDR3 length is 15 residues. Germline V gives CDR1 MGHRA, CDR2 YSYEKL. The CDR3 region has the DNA TGCGCCAGCAGCCAAGCCTCAGTCAGCACCTATGGCTACACCTTC. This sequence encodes CASSQASVSTYGYTF.

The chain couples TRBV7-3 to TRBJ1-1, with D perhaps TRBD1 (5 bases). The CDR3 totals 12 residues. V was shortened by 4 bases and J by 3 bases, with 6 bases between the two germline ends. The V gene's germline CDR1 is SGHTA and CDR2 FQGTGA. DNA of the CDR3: TGTGCCAGCAGCTCCAGGGACACTGAAGCTTTCTTT. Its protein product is CASSSRDTEAFF.

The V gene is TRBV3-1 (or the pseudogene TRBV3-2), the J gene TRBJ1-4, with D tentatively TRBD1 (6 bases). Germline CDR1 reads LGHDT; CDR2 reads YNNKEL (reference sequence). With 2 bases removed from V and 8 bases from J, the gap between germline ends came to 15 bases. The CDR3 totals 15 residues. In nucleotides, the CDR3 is TGTGCCAGCAGCCAATCCCAGGGGTTTGAGGAAAAACTGTTTTTT. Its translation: CASSQSQGFEEKLFF.

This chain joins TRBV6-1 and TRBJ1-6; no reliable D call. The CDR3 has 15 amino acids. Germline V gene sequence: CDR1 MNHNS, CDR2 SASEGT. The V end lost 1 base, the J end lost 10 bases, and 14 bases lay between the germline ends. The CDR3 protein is CASSEGPESFSPLHF. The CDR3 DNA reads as TGTGCCAGCAGTGAAGGGCCAGAGAGTTTCTCACCCCTCCACTTT.

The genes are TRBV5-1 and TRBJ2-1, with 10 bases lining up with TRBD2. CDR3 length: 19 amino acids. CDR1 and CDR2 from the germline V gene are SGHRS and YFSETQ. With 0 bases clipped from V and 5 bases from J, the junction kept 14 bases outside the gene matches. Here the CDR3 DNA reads TGCGCCAGCAGCTTGGCTGCATATCGTGTACTAGCGGGAAACAATGAGCAGTTCTTC. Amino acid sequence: CASSLAAYRVLAGNNEQFF.

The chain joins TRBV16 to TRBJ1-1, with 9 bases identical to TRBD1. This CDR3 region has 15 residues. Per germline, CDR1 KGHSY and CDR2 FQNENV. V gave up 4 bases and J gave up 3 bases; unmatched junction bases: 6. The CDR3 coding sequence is TGTGCCAGCAGCCGACAGGGGGGCGTGTACACTGAAGCTTTCTTT. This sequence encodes CASSRQGGVYTEAFF.

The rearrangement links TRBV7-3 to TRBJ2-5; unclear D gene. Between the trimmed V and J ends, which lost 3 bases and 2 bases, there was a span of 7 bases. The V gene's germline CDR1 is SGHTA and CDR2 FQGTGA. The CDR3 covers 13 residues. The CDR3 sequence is CASSFFSQETQYF. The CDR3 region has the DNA TGTGCCAGCAGCTTTTTTAGTCAAGAGACCCAGTACTTC. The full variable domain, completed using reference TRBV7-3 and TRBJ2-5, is GAGVSQTPSNKVTEKGKYVELRCDPISGHTALYWYRQSLGQGPEFLIYFQGTGAADDSGLPNDRFFAVRPEGSVSTLKIQRTERGDSAVYLCASSFFSQETQYFGPGTRLLVL.

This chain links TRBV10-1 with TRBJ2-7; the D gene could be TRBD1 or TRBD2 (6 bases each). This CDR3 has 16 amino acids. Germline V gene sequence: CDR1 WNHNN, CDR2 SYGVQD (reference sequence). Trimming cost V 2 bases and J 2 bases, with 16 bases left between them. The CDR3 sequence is CASSEGHGGNPYEQYV. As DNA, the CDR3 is TGCGCCAGCAGTGAGGGGCACGGGGGCAACCCCTACGAGCAGTACGTC.

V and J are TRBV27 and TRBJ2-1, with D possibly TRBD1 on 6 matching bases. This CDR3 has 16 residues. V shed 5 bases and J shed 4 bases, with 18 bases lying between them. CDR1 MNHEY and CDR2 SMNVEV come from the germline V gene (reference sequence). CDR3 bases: TGTGCCAGCAGTCCTCGAACAGGGATAGGGTACAATGAGCAGTTCTTC. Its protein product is CASSPRTGIGYNEQFF.